The clone carrying this T cell receptor (beta chain) was seen ten or more times. A quantitative 5'-RACE method, one with molecular barcodes, was used to make TCR beta libraries. TCRdb reprocessed the 5' RACE reads via MiXCR and lists one record per CDR3 protein. The data show around 140,000 distinct CDR3 sequences, 10% to 12% seen once. This sample was included in a study of CD8 T cells in ankylosing spondylitis. The clonotype originates from a female donor with ankylosing spondylitis or in good health (not recorded which). Material for sequencing was blood, either unsorted or a sorted T cell fraction (not recorded which).

The CDR3 DNA is TGTGCCAGCAGTTTACAACAGAACACCGGGGAGCTGTTTTTT. It specifies CASSLQQNTGELFF. V is TRBV12-3 or TRBV12-4 and J is TRBJ2-2; the D is unclear. The length of the CDR3 is 14 residues. V lost 2 bases, J lost 1 base, and 5 bases lay in between.